The rows below give T cell receptor beta chains drawn from one sample of a study of CXCR3 chemokines and chemotherapy response in bladder cancer. MiXCR was run by TCRdb on the PCR reads, yielding one entry per CDR3 protein. The data hold about 2,300 distinct CDR3 sequences, with approximately 8% observed a single time. Sampling took place from a patient whose treatment included neoadjuvant chemotherapy. The origin of the receptors is a human donor with bladder cancer that responded to neoadjuvant chemotherapy. Both conserved end residues are part of each CDR3. D genes are given only for firm matches. Size values are once, few and many counts, or a class for expanded clones, and some rows have none.

D,J,size,V,DNA,CDR3
-,TRBJ1-6,many,TRBV18,TGTGCCAGCTCACCCCTACAGGATTATAATTCACCCCTCCACTTT,CASSPLQDYNSPLHF
-,TRBJ2-7,-,TRBV20-1,TGCAGTGCTAGAGATTTCGCTACTACACTCTCCTACGAGCAGTACTTC,CSARDFATTLSYEQYF
-,TRBJ1-2,many,TRBV6-5,TGTGCCAGCAGCTCCAACAGGGCCCTAGGCTACACCTTC,CASSSNRALGYTF
-,TRBJ1-1,many,TRBV5-6,TGTGCCAGCAGCTTTAACAGACGAAGCACTGAAGCTTTCTTT,CASSFNRRSTEAFF
-,TRBJ2-1,many,TRBV6-6,TGTGCCAGCAGTTACCCCCCCGGGGCGAGCTCCTACAATGAGCAGTTCTTC,CASSYPPGASSYNEQFF
-,TRBJ1-2,-,TRBV6-5,TGTGCCAGCAGTTACTCGAATTTCAGGGGCTATGGCTACACCTTC,CASSYSNFRGYGYTF
-,TRBJ1-2,medium-sized,TRBV12-3/TRBV12-4,TGTGCCAGCAGTTTAACAGGATCGAGCGGCTACACCTTC,CASSLTGSSGYTF
TRBD1,TRBJ1-1,many,TRBV6-2/TRBV6-3,TGTGCCAGCAGTCCCCTACAGGGGAAGGTTGAAGCTTTCTTT,CASSPLQGKVEAFF
-,TRBJ1-4,medium-sized,TRBV6-1,TGTGCCAGCGAGGCAGGGCTCACAACTAATGAAAAACTGTTTTTT,CASEAGLTTNEKLFF
TRBD2,TRBJ2-7,-,TRBV27,TGTGCCAGCAGTTTATCTCGGGGGGGATCCTACGAGCAGTACTTC,CASSLSRGGSYEQYF
-,TRBJ1-2,many,TRBV10-3,TGTGCCATCAGTGAGTCGACCGGAGCCCGGCCATCTAACTATGGCTACACCTTC,CAISESTGARPSNYGYTF
-,TRBJ2-4,-,TRBV13,TGTGCCAGCAGCTCTAGGGGGGAAAACATTCAGTACTTC,CASSSRGENIQYF
TRBD1,TRBJ2-1,large,TRBV29-1,TGCAGCGTCCGACGGCCAGGGGGCCCCAATGAGCAGTTCTTC,CSVRRPGGPNEQFF
-,TRBJ1-5,many,TRBV18,TGTGCCAGCTCACGAGGCGATAGCAATCAGCCCCAGCATTTT,CASSRGDSNQPQHF
-,TRBJ1-1,medium-sized,TRBV6-5,TGTGCCAGCAGTAAACAGGGCTCCACTGAAGCTTTCTTT,CASSKQGSTEAFF
-,TRBJ2-3,medium-sized,TRBV6-5,TGTGCCAGCAGAACAGGGATTTGGGGCGATACGCAGTATTTT,CASRTGIWGDTQYF
-,TRBJ1-1,medium-sized,TRBV6-5,TGTGCCAGCAGACGTCCGCAATTGAACACTGAAGCTTTCTTT,CASRRPQLNTEAFF
-,TRBJ1-2,-,TRBV10-1,TGCGCCAGCAGTGAGTCCCAGGACTATGGCTACACCTTC,CASSESQDYGYTF
-,TRBJ2-5,-,TRBV7-9,TGTGCCAGCAGCTTGCAGAGATTTCACCAAGAGACCCAGTACTTC,CASSLQRFHQETQYF
-,TRBJ1-1,many,TRBV19,TGTGCCAGTAGCCCAATTACCGGACGGGCGAACACTGAAGCTTTCTTT,CASSPITGRANTEAFF
-,TRBJ2-7,medium-sized,TRBV19,TGTGCCAGTAGTACCGCCGGGGCCTACGAGCAGTACTTC,CASSTAGAYEQYF
TRBD1,TRBJ2-3,many,TRBV27,TGTGCCAGCAGAAGGACAGGTGGGGGCACAGATACGCAGTATTTT,CASRRTGGGTDTQYF